This T cell receptor (beta chain) was recorded in a study of cytomegalovirus exposure and HLA in healthy donors. Broader study findings: It was assumed in the presence/absence analyses that sequencing depth was roughly uniform across donors. Productive status was seen about 90% or about 30% of the time for most TCR beta V segments in an earlier analysis. Rates of TCR association differed by HLA locus in a later analysis, with DRB1 highest and HLA-C lowest.

CDR1 and CDR2 (germline): SGHRS, YFSETQ. This CDR3 is 14 amino acids long. Trimming shortened V by 1 base and J by 3 bases, and 8 bases separated the two germline ends. The PCR had 60 Vbeta and 13 Jbeta primers. Authors' methods: Approximately 12 million of 75 million to 85 million unique TCR beta chains were shared, per a later count. Measured with immunoSEQ multiplex PCR; TCRdb has only the in-frame clones, and not every one. V, J and clone size are those of that table, while D and trimming were read from the DNA. The sample has 60,000 to 80,000 clones, roughly 80% seen once. A word on this clone: Its antigen is not identified.

Sequencing was done on a sample of PBMCs. The sequence derives from a girl between 10 and 17 years old in good health and CMV-seropositive. The V gene is TRBV5-1, the J gene TRBJ2-1; TRBD2 might be the D (5 bases). In DNA, the CDR3 is TGCGCCAGCAGCTTGATGGACTTCTACAATGAGCAGTTCTTC. Protein: CASSLMDFYNEQFF.